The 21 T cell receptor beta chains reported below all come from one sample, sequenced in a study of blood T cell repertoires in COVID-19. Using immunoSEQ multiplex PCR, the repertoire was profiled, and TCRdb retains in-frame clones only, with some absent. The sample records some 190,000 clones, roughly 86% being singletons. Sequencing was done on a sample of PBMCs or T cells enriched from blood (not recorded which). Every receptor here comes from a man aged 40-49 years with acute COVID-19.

CDR3 nucleotide sequence: TGTGCCACCAGTGATAGCACCCTAGTTGTGCAGTTCTTC. Translation gives CATSDSTLVVQFF. The V gene is TRBV24-1, the J gene TRBJ2-1; no definite D call. The CDR3 has 13 residues. Germline-derived CDR1 and CDR2 are KGHDR and SFDVKD. Trimming removed 3 bases from V and 12 bases from J, with 14 bases in between.

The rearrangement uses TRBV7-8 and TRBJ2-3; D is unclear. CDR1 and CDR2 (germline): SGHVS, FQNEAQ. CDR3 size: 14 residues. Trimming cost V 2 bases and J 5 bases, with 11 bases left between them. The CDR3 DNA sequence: TGTGCCAGCAGCTTAAGCAGGAACTTAGATACGCAGTATTTT. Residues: CASSLSRNLDTQYF.

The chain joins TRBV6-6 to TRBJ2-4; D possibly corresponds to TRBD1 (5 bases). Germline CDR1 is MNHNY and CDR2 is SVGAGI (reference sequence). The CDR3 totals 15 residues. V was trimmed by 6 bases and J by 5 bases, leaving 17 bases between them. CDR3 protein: CASRSQGTVENIQYF. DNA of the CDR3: TGTGCCAGCAGGAGCCAGGGAACCGTCGAAAACATTCAGTACTTC.

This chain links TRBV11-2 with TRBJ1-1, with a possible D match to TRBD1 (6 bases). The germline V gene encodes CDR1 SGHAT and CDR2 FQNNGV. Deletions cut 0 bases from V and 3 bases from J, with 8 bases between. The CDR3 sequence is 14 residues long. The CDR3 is CASSLDQGYTEAFF. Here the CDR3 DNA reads TGTGCCAGCAGCTTAGACCAGGGGTACACTGAAGCTTTCTTT.

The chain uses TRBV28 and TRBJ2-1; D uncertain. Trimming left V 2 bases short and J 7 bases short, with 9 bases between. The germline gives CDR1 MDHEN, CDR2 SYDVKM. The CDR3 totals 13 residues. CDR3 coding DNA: TGTGCCAGCAGTTTAACTTTCGGGAATGAGCAGTTCTTC. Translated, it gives CASSLTFGNEQFF.

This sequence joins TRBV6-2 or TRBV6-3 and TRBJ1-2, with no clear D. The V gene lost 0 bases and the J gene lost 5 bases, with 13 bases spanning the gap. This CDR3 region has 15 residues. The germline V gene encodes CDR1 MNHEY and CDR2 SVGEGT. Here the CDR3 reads CASSYSNGSPYGYTF. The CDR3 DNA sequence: TGTGCCAGCAGTTACTCGAACGGGAGTCCGTATGGCTACACCTTC.

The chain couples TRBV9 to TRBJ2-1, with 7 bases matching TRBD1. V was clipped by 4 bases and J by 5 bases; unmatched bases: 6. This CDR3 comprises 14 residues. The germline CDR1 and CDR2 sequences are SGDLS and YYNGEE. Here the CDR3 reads CASSSLTGHNEQFF. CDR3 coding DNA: TGTGCCAGCAGCTCCTTGACAGGGCACAATGAGCAGTTCTTC.

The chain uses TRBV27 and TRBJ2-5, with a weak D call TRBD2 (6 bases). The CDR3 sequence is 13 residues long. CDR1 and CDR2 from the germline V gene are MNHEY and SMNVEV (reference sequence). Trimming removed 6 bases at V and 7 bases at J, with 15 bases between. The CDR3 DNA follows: TGTGCCAGCAGCCTCGCGTCGCGGGGGACCCAGTACTTC. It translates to CASSLASRGTQYF.

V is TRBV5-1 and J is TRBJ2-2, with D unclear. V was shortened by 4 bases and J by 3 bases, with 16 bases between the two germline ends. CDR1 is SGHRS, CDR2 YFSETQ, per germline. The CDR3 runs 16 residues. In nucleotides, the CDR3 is TGCGCCAGCAGCCCGGGTGTTGGATCGGACACCGGGGAGCTGTTTTTT. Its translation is CASSPGVGSDTGELFF.

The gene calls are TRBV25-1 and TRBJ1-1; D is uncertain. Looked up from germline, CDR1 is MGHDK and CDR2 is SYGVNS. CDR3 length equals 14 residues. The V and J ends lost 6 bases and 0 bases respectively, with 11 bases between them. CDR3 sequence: CASREGQVNTEAFF. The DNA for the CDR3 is TGTGCCAGCAGGGAGGGTCAGGTGAACACTGAAGCTTTCTTT.

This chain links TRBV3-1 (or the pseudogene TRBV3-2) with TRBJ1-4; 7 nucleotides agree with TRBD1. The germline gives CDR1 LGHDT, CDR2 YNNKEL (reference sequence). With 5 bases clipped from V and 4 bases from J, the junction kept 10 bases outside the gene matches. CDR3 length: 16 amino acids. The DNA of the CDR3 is TGTGCCAGCAGCGCGGGGATACAGGGGTTTAATGAAAAACTGTTTTTT. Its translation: CASSAGIQGFNEKLFF.

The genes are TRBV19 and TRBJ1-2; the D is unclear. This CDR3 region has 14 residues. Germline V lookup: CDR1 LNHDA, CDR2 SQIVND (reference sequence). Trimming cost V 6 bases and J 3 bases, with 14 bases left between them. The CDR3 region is CASSLTSEYYGYTF. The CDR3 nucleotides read TGTGCCAGTAGCTTGACATCAGAATACTATGGCTACACCTTC.

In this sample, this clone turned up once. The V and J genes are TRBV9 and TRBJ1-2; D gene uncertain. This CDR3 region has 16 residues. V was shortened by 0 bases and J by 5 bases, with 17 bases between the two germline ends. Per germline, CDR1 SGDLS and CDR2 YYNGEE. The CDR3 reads CASSVEPGMGPYGYTF. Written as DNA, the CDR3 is TGTGCCAGCAGCGTAGAACCGGGGATGGGCCCTTATGGCTACACCTTC.

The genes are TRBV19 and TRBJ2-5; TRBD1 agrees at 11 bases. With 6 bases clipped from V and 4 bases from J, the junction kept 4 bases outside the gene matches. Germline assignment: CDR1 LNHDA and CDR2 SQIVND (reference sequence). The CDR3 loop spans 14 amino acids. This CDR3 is CASREDRGRETQYF. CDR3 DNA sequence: TGTGCCAGTAGGGAGGACAGGGGGCGAGAGACCCAGTACTTC. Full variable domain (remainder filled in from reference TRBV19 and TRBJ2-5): DGGITQSPKYLFRKEGQNVTLSCEQNLNHDAMYWYRQDPGQGLRLIYYSQIVNDFQKGDIAEGYSVSREKKESFPLTVTSAQKNPTAFYLCASREDRGRETQYFGPGTRLLVL.

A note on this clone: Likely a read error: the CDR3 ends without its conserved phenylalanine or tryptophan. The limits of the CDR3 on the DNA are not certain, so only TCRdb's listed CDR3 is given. This CDR3 reads CSARDLAGNL. This chain links TRBV20-1 with TRBJ2-7; the table's D call of TRBD2 was not tested on the DNA. Germline CDR1 reads DFQATT; CDR2 reads SNEGSKA (reference sequence). Including both end residues, the CDR3 is 10 amino acids long.

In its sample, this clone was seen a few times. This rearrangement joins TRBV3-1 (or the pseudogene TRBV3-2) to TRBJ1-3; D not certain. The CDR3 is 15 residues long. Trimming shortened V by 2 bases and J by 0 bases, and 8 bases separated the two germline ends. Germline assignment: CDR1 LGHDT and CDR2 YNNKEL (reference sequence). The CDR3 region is CASSQYKSSGNTIYF. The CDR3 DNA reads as TGTGCCAGCAGCCAATATAAGAGCTCTGGAAACACCATATATTTT.

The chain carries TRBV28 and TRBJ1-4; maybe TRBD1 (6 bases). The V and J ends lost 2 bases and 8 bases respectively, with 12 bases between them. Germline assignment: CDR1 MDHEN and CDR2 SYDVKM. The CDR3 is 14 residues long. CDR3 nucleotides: TGTGCCAGCAGTTTAAGGACAGTGGAGGAAAAACTGTTTTTT. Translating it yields CASSLRTVEEKLFF.

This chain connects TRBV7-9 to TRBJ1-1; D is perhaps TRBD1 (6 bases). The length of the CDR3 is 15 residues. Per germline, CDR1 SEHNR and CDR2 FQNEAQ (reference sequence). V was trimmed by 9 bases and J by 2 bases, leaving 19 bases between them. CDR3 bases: TGTGCCAGAGGGAGAAGCCCGGGGACAAACACTGAAGCTTTCTTT. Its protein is CARGRSPGTNTEAFF.

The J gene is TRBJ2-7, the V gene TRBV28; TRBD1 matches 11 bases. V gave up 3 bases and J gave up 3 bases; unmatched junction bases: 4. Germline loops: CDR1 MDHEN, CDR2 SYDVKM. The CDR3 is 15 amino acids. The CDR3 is CASSLGGTGGYEQYF. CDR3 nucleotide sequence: TGTGCCAGCAGTTTGGGGGGGACAGGGGGCTACGAGCAGTACTTC.

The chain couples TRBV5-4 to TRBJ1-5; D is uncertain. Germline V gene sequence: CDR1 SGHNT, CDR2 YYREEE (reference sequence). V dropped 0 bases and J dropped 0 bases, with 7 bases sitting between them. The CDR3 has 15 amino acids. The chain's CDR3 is CASSLDRDSNQPQHF. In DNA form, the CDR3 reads TGTGCCAGCAGCTTGGACCGAGATAGCAATCAGCCCCAGCATTTT.

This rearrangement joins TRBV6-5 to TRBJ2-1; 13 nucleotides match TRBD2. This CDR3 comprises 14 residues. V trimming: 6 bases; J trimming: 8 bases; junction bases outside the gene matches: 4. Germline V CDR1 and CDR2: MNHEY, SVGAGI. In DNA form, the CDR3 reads TGTGCCAGCAGGTGGACTAGCGGGAGTTATGAGCAGTTCTTC. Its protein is CASRWTSGSYEQFF.